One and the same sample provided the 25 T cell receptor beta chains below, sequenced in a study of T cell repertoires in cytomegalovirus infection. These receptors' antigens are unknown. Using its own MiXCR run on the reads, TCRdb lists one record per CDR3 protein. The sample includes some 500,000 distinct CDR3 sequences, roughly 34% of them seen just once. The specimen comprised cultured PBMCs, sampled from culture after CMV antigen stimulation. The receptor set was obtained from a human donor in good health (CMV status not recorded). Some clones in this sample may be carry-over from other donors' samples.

This CDR3 reads CASSEFRVNYGYTF. Here the CDR3 DNA reads TGTGCCAGCAGTGAATTCAGGGTTAACTATGGCTACACCTTC. V and J are TRBV25-1 and TRBJ1-2, with a possible D match to TRBD1 (5 bases). Trimming shortened V by 1 base and J by 1 base, and 7 bases separated the two germline ends. CDR1 is MGHDK, CDR2 SYGVNS, per germline. This CDR3 spans 14 amino acids.

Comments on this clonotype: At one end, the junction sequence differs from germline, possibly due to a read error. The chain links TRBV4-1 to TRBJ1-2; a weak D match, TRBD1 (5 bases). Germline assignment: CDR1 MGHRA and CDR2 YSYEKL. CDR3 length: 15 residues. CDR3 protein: CASSQGTGRDALGSF. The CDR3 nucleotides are TGCGCCAGCAGCCAAGGAACGGGACGGGACGCTTTAGGCAGCTTC.

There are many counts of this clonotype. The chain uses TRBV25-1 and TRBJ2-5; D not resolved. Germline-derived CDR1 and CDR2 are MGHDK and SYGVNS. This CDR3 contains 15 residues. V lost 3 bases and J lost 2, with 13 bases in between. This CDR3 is CASSDSRSVQETQYF. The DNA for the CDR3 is TGTGCCAGCAGTGATTCCCGCAGTGTTCAAGAGACCCAGTACTTC. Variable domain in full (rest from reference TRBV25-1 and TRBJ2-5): EADIYQTPRYLVIGTGKKITLECSQTMGHDKMYWYQQDPGMELHLIHYSYGVNSTEKGDLSSESTVSRIRTEHFPLTLESARPSHTSQYLCASSDSRSVQETQYFGPGTRLLVL.

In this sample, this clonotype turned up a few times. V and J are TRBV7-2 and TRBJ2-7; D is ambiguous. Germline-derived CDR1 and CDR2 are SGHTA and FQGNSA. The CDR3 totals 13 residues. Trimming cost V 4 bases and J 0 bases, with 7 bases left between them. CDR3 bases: TGTGCCAGCAGCTCCCAACTCTCCTACGAGCAGTACTTC. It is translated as CASSSQLSYEQYF.

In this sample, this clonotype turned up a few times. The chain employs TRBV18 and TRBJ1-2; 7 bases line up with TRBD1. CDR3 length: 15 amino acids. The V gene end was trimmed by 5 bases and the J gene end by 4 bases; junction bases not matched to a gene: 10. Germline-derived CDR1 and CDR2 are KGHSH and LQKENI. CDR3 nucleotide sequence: TGTGCCAGCTCATCCTCCCGGGACAGTATCTATGGCTACACCTTC. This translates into CASSSSRDSIYGYTF.

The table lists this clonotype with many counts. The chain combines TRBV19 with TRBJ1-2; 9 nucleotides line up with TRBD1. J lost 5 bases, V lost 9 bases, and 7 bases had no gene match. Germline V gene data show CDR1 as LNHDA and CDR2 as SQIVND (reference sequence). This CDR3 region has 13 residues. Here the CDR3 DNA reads TGTGCCAGCAGCACCGGGACAGGGTATGGCTACACCTTC. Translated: CASSTGTGYGYTF.

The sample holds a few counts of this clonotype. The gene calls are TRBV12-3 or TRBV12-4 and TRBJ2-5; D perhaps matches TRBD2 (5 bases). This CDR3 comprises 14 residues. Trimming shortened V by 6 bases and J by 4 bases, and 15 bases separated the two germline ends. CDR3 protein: CASSSDGGAETQYF. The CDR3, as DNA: TGTGCCAGCAGCTCCGACGGAGGAGCAGAGACCCAGTACTTC.

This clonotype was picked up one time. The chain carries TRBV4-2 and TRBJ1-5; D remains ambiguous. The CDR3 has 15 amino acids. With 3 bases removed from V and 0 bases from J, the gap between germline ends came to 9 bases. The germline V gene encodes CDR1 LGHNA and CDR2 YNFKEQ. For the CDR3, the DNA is TGTGCCAGCAGCCATGATCTGGGTAGCAATCAGCCCCAGCATTTT. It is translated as CASSHDLGSNQPQHF.

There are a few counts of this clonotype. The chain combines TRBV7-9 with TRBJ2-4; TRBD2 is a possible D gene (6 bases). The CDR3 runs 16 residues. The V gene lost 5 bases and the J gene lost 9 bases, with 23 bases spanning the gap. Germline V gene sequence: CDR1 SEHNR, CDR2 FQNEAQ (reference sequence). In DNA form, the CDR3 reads TGTGCCAGCAGCACCGGCGGGGTGAGCCCTGGGCCCATTCAGTACTTC. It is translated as CASSTGGVSPGPIQYF.

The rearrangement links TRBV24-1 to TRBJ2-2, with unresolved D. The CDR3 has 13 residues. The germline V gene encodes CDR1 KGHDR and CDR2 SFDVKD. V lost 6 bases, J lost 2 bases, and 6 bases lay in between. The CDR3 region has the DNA TGTGCCACCAGTCACAGAAACACCGGGGAGCTGTTTTTT. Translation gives CATSHRNTGELFF.

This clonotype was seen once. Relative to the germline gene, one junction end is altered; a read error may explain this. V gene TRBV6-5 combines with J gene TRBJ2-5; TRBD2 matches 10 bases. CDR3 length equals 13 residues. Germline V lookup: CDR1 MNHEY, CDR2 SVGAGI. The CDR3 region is CDSTSSGRETQYF. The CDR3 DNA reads TGTGACAGCACCAGTAGCGGGAGGGAGACCCAGTACTTC.

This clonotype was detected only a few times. The CDR3 loop is CSARLVNEQFF. DNA of the CDR3: TGCAGTGCTAGACTAGTCAATGAGCAGTTCTTC. The chain recombines TRBV20-1 with TRBJ2-1; no reliable D call. The CDR3 length is 11 residues. Trimming stripped 2 bases from V and 6 bases from J, with 5 bases between. CDR1 and CDR2 (germline): DFQATT, SNEGSKA (reference sequence).

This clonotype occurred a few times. The CDR3 sequence is CASRLGGRDEQFF. DNA of the CDR3: TGTGCCAGCAGACTAGGAGGGCGAGATGAGCAGTTCTTC. The chain employs TRBV6-5 and TRBJ2-1; tentative D call: TRBD2 (6 bases). Germline CDR1 and CDR2: MNHEY and SVGAGI. The length of the CDR3 is 13 residues. The V end lost 6 bases, the J end lost 8 bases, and 14 bases lay between the germline ends.

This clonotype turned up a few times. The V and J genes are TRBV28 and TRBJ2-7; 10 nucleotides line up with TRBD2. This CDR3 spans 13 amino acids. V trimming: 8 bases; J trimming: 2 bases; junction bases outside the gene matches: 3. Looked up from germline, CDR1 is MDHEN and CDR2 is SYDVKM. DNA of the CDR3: TGTGCCAGCCAAGCGGGAGGGCCCTACGAGCAGTACTTC. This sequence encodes CASQAGGPYEQYF.

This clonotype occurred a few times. The CDR3 loop reads CASSSVRGRQETQYF. The CDR3 DNA sequence: TGTGCCAGCAGTTCTGTCAGGGGAAGACAGGAGACCCAGTACTTC. This chain uses TRBV6-2 or TRBV6-3 with TRBJ2-5; weak D call: TRBD1 (6 bases). V lost 4 bases and J lost 5, with 17 bases in between. CDR1 MNHEY and CDR2 SVGEGT come from the germline V gene. The CDR3 is 15 residues long.

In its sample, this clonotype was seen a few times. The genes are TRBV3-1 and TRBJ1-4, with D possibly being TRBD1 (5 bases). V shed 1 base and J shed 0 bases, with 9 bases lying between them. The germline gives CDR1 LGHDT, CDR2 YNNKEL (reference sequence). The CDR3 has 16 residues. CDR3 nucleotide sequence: TGTGCCAGCAGCCAAGGCACAGGAGCAACTAATGAAAAACTGTTTTTT. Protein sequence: CASSQGTGATNEKLFF.

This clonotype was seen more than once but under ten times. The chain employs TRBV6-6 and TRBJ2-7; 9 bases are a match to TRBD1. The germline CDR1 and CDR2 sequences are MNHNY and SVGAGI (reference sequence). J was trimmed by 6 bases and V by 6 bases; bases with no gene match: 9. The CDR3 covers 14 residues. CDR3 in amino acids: CASRDRGRGGEQYF. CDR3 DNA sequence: TGTGCCAGCAGGGACAGGGGAAGGGGGGGCGAGCAGTACTTC.

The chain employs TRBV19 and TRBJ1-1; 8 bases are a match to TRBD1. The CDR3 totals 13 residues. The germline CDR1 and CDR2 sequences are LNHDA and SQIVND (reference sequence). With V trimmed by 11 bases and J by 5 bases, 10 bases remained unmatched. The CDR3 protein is CAGSDTGGTEAFF. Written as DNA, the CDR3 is TGTGCCGGGTCGGACACAGGGGGAACTGAAGCTTTCTTT.

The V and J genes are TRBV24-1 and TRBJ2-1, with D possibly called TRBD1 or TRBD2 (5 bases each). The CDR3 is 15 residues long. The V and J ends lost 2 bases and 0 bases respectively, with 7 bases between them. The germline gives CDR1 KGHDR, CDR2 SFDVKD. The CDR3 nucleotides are TGTGCCACCAGTGATTCAGGGACCTCCTACAATGAGCAGTTCTTC. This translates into CATSDSGTSYNEQFF.

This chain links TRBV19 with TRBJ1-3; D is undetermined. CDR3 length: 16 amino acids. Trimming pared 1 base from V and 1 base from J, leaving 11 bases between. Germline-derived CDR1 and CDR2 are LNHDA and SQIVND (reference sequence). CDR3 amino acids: CASSIGKHVSGNTIYF. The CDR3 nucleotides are TGTGCCAGTAGTATAGGCAAACATGTTTCTGGAAACACCATATATTTT.

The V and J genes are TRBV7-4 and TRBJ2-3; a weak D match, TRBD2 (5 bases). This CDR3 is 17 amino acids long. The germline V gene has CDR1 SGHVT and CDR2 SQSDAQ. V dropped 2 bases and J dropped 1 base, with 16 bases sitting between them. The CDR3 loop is CASSLPLLVVGTDTQYF. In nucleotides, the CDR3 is TGTGCCAGCAGCTTACCTCTACTAGTTGTTGGCACAGATACGCAGTATTTT.

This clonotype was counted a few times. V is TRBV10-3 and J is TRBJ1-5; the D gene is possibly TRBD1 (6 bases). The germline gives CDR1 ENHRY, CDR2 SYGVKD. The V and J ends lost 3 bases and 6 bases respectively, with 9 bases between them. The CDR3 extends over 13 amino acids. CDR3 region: CAISDGGAQPQHF. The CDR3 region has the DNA TGTGCCATCAGTGACGGGGGCGCTCAGCCCCAGCATTTT.

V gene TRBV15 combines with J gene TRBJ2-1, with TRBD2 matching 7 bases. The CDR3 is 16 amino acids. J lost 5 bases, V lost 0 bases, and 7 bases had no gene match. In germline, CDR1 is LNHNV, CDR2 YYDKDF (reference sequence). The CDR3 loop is CATSRDFGGRHNEQFF. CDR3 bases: TGTGCCACCAGCAGAGATTTCGGGGGGAGGCACAATGAGCAGTTCTTC.

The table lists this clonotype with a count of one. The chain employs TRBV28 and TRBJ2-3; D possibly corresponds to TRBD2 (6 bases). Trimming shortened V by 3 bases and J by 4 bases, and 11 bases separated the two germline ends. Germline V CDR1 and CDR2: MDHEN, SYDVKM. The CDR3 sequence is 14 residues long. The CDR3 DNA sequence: TGTGCCAGCAGTTTGATGGAGGGCGCAGATACGCAGTATTTT. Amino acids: CASSLMEGADTQYF.

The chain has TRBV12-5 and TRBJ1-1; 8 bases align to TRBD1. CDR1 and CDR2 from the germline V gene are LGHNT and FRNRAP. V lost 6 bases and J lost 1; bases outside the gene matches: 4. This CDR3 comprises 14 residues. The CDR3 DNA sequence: TGTGCTAGTGGCCCGGGACAGGAGAACACTGAAGCTTTCTTT. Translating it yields CASGPGQENTEAFF.